Each of the 2 T cell receptor beta chains below was sequenced from the same sample in a study of CD8 T cells in Susac syndrome. With random hexamers, reverse transcription was performed on about 0.5 to 1 ug of RNA. TCRdb processed the immunoSEQ multiplex PCR reads anew with MiXCR; each CDR3 protein has one entry. The profile shows a few hundred thousand distinct CDR3 sequences, 95% of them singletons. The sample taken for sequencing was CD4+ T cells from PBMCs. The receptors stem from a human donor with multiple sclerosis.

The chain links TRBV6-6 to TRBJ1-5; D is undetermined. Germline-derived CDR1 and CDR2 are MNHNY and SVGAGI (reference sequence). This CDR3 contains 15 residues. The V and J ends lost 7 bases and 0 bases respectively, with 13 bases between them. CDR3 in DNA: TGTGCCAGCACCTCCTGGCTCGATAGCAATCAGCCCCAGCATTTT. Protein: CASTSWLDSNQPQHF.

V and J are TRBV30 and TRBJ1-2; 9 nucleotides align to TRBD1. The germline V gene has CDR1 GTSNPN and CDR2 SVGIG (reference sequence). The CDR3 consists of 15 residues. Germline trimming cut 1 base from V and 5 bases from J; bases unmatched to any gene: 8. CDR3 sequence (DNA): TGTGCCTGGAGTGATCAGGCCGGACAGGGGTATGGCTACACCTTC. Translation: CAWSDQAGQGYGYTF.